This TCR beta chain was sequenced in a study of the immune and genomic landscape of osteosarcoma. In regard to this clone: The antigen remains undetermined.

Study-level points and caveats: Clonality was higher in immune-hot C3 than cold C1, yet still low.

Produced via immunoSEQ multiplex PCR; TCRdb's table is partial and in-frame only. Of under 3,000 clones detected, around 70% appear once; the ten largest clones hold approximately 14%. The clonotype originates from a man between 18 and 29 years old with osteosarcoma. The material sequenced was tumor tissue from a local recurrence in the femur.

CDR3 amino acids: CASTQSGQYISSSYEQYF. In DNA form, the CDR3 reads TGTGCCAGCACGCAATCGGGACAGTACATTTCTTCTTCCTACGAGCAGTACTTC. The chain uses TRBV18 and TRBJ2-7, with 7 bases that match TRBD1. This CDR3 region has 18 residues. The ends lost 8 bases at V and 1 base at J; junction bases unmatched: 20. CDR1 is KGHSH and CDR2 is LQKENI in the germline V gene.